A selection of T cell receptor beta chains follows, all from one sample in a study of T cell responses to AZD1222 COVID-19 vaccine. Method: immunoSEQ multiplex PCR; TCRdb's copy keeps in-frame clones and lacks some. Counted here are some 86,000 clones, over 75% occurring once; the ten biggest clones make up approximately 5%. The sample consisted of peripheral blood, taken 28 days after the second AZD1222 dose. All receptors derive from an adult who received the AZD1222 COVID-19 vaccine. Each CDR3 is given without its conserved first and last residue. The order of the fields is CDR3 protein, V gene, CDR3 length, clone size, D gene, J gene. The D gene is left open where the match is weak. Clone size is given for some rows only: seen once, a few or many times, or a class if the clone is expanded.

ASSLGTPDGEQF | TRBV5-6 | 12 | NA | NA | TRBJ2-1
ASRPSKGMNEKLF | TRBV19 | 13 | NA | NA | TRBJ1-4
ALGLPADTQY | TRBV28 | 10 | NA | NA | TRBJ2-3
ASRPQGTQETQY | TRBV5-1 | 12 | NA | NA | TRBJ2-5
ASSRTANTEAF | TRBV7-2 | 11 | once | NA | TRBJ1-1
ASRAPGTGNTEAF | TRBV19 | 13 | NA | TRBD1 | TRBJ1-1
ASSVVEGTEAF | TRBV2 | 11 | once | NA | TRBJ1-1
ASSLIDGST | TRBV7-2 | 9 | NA | NA | TRBJ1-2
ATGQGSQPQH | TRBV24-1 | 10 | NA | TRBD1 | TRBJ1-5
ASSLTSGVNTGELF | TRBV7-2 | 14 | NA | TRBD2 | TRBJ2-2
ASSSPIGRAQY | TRBV6-5 | 11 | NA | NA | TRBJ2-3
ASNYWDRATEAF | TRBV3-1/TRBV3-2 | 12 | few | TRBD1 | TRBJ1-1
ASSLQGSSYEQY | TRBV5-1 | 12 | NA | TRBD1 | TRBJ2-7
ASSQSRGQPQH | TRBV6-2/TRBV6-3 | 11 | NA | NA | TRBJ1-5
ASSEDGGSTDTQY | TRBV6-1 | 13 | once | NA | TRBJ2-3
ASTRDRSVANYGYT | TRBV19 | 14 | NA | TRBD1 | TRBJ1-2
ASSRRTGAYGYT | TRBV7-9 | 12 | NA | TRBD1 | TRBJ1-2
ASRRALFYGYT | TRBV6-5 | 11 | NA | NA | TRBJ1-2
ATQNRDLTYEQY | TRBV2 | 12 | NA | NA | TRBJ2-7
ASSQEKSGDYEKLF | TRBV4-2 | 14 | NA | NA | TRBJ1-4
ASTSADSNQPQH | TRBV7-9 | 12 | NA | NA | TRBJ1-5
ASSIEKGTEAF | TRBV19 | 11 | NA | NA | TRBJ1-1
ASSQGDMNTEAF | TRBV28 | 12 | NA | TRBD1 | TRBJ1-1
ASSLALGNQPQH | TRBV7-8 | 12 | NA | NA | TRBJ1-5
ASSRHREAF | TRBV2 | 9 | NA | NA | TRBJ1-1
ASSYSVGTDTQY | TRBV6-5 | 12 | NA | NA | TRBJ2-3
ASSLVDHKINEQF | TRBV5-6 | 13 | few | NA | TRBJ2-1
ASKSLTGDLLGELF | TRBV10-1 | 14 | NA | NA | TRBJ2-2
ASSPQTNTGELF | TRBV9 | 12 | NA | NA | TRBJ2-2
ASRSSGANVLT | TRBV6-5 | 11 | NA | NA | TRBJ2-6
ATIGGIRSYGYT | TRBV6-6 | 12 | NA | NA | TRBJ1-2